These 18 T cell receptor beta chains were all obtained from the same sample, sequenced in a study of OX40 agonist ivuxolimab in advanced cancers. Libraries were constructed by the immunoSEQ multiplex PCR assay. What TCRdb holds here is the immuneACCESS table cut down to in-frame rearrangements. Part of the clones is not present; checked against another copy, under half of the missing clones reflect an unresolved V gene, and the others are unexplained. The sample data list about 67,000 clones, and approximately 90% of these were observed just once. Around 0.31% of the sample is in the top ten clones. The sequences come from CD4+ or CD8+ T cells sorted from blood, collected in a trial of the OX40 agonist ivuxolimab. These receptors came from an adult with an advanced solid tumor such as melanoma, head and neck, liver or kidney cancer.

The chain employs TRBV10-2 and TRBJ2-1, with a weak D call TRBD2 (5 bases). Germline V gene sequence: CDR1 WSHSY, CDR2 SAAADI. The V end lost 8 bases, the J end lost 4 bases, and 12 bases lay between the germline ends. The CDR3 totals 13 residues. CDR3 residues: CASEGSGYNEQFF. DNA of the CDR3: TGCGCCAGCGAGGGATCCGGTTACAATGAGCAGTTCTTC.

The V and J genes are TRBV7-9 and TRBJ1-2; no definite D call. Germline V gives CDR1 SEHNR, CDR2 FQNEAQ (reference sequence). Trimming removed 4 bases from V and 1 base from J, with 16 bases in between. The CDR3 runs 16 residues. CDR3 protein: CASSSSRGGFNYGYTF. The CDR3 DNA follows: TGTGCCAGCAGCTCGTCCCGAGGAGGATTTAACTATGGCTACACCTTC.

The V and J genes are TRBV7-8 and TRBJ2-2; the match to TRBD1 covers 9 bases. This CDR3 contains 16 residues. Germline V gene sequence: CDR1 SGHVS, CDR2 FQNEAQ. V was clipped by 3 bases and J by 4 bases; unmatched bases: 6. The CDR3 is CASSFPGQGVTGELFF. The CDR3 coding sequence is TGTGCCAGCAGCTTTCCGGGACAGGGCGTCACCGGGGAGCTGTTTTTT.

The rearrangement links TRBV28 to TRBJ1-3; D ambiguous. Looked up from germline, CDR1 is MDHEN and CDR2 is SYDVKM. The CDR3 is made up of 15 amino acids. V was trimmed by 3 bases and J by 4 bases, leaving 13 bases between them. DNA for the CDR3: TGTGCCAGCAGTTTGTCCCCAACGAGAGGAAACACCATATATTTT. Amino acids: CASSLSPTRGNTIYF.

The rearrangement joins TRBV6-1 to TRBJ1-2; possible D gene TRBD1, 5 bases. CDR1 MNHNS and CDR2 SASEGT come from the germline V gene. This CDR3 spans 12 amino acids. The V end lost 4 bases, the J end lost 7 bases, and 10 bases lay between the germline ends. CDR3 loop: CASSAPRVGYTF. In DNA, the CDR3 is TGTGCCAGCAGTGCCCCCAGGGTTGGCTACACCTTC.

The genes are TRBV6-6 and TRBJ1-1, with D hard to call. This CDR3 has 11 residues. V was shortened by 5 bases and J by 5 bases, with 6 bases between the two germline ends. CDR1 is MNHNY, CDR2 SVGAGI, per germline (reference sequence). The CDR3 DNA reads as TGTGCCAGCAGTGCCTCGACTGAAGCTTTCTTT. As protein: CASSASTEAFF.

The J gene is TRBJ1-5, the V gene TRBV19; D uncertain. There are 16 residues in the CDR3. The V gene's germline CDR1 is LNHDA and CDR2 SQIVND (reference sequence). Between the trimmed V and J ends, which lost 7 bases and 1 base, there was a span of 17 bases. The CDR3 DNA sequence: TGTGCCAGTACCTCGACTGGGTTCGTGAGCAATCAGCCCCAGCATTTT. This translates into CASTSTGFVSNQPQHF.

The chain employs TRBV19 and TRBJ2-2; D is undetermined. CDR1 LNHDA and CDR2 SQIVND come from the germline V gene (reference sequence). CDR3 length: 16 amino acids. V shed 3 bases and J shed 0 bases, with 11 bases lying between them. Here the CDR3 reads CASSIPATSNTGELFF. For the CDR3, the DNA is TGTGCCAGTAGTATTCCGGCGACATCGAACACCGGGGAGCTGTTTTTT.

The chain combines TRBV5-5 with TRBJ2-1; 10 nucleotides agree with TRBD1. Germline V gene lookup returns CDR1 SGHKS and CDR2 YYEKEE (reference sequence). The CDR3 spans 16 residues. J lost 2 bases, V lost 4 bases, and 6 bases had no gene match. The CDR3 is CASSHRDRGAYNEQFF. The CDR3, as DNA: TGTGCCAGCAGCCACCGGGACAGGGGAGCCTACAATGAGCAGTTCTTC.

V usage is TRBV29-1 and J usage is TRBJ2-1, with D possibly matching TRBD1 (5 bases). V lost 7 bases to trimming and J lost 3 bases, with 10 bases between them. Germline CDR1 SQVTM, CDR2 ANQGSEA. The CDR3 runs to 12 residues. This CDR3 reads CSAPQGYNEQFF. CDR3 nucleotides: TGCAGCGCCCCCCAGGGCTACAATGAGCAGTTCTTC.

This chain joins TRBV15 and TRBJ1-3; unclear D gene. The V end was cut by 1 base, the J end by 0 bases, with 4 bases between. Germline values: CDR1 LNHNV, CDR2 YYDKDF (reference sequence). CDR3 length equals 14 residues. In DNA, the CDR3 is TGTGCCACCAGCAGAGCGGGCTCTGGAAACACCATATATTTT. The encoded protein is CATSRAGSGNTIYF.

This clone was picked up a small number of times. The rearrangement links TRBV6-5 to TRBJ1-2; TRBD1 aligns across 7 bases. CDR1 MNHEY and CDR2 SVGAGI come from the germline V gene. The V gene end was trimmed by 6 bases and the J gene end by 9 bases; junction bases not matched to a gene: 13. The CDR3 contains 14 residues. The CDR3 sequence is CASRPQDRTGRYTF. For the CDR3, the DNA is TGTGCCAGCAGACCCCAGGACAGGACTGGCCGCTACACCTTC.

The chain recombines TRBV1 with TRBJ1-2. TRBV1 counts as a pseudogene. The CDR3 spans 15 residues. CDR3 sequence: CTSSQESDSNYGYTF. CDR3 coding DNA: TGCACCAGCAGCCAAGAGTCGGACTCCAACTATGGCTACACCTTC.

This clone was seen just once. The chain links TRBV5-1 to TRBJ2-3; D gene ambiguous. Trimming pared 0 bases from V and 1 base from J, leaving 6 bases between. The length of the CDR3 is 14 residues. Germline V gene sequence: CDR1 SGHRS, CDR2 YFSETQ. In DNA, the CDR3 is TGCGCCAGCAGCTTGGCCGGAGGCACAGATACGCAGTATTTT. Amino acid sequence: CASSLAGGTDTQYF.

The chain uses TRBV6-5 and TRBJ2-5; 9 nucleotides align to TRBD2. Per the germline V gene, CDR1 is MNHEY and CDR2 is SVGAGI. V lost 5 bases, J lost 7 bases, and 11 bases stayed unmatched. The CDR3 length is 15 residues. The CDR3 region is CASSATSGPFRTQYF. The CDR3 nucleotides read TGTGCCAGCAGTGCGACTAGCGGACCTTTTAGGACCCAGTACTTC.

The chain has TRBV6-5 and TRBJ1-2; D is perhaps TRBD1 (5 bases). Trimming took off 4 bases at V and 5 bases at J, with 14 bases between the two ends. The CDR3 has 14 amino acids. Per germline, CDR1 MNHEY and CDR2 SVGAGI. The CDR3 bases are TGTGCCAGCAGTTTCCGTGCGGGGGTGTATGGCTACACCTTC. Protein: CASSFRAGVYGYTF.

This CDR3 reads CASSLYERGEQFF. The CDR3 DNA reads as TGTGCCAGCAGCTTGTATGAGCGGGGGGAGCAGTTCTTC. V usage is TRBV7-6 and J usage is TRBJ2-1; the match to TRBD2 covers 8 bases. In germline, CDR1 is SGHVS, CDR2 FNYEAQ. V lost 3 bases to trimming and J lost 10 bases; unmatched junction nucleotides: 5. The CDR3 totals 13 residues.

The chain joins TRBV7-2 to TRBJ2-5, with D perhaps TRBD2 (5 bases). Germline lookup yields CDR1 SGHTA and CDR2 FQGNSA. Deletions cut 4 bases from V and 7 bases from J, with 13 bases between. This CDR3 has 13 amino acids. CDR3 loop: CASSSGLHGTQYF. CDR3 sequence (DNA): TGTGCCAGCAGCTCCGGACTCCATGGGACCCAGTACTTC.